This is a list of T cell receptor beta chains from one sample in a study of blood T cell repertoires in COVID-19. The protocol was immunoSEQ multiplex PCR, while the TCRdb copy is restricted to in-frame clones and leaves out a portion. This table has about 140,000 clones, approximately 83% appearing once. Sample: peripheral blood. Source of these receptors: a woman aged 60-75 years with acute or convalescent COVID-19. Both conserved end residues are part of each CDR3. The D gene is left open where the match is weak. Not every row has a clone size; where given, it reads once, few, many or a size class.

CDR3nt | CDR3aa | d_gene | j_gene | abundance | v_gene
TGTGCCAGCACCGAACAGCAAGGCTTTTCCTACGAGCAGTACTTC | CASTEQQGFSYEQYF | . | TRBJ2-7 | . | TRBV2
TGTGCCTGGAGTCCTTTTGTGAGTTCTGGGACCCAGTACTTC | CAWSPFVSSGTQYF | . | TRBJ2-5 | . | TRBV30
TGCAGCGTTGCGGGACAGACCATGAACACTGAAGCTTTCTTT | CSVAGQTMNTEAFF | TRBD1 | TRBJ1-1 | . | TRBV29-1
TGTGCCAGCAGTTTACTCGGGACTAGCGGGAGGGTTCAAGAGACCCAGTACTTC | CASSLLGTSGRVQETQYF | TRBD2 | TRBJ2-5 | . | TRBV28
TGTGCCAGCACCAAATTTTCCGGGGGGTCCAGCACAGATACGCAGTATTTT | CASTKFSGGSSTDTQYF | TRBD2 | TRBJ2-3 | . | TRBV7-6
TGCGCCAGCAGCCCCGGAGGGGGGGCCGAATACGAGCAGTACTTC | CASSPGGGAEYEQYF | . | TRBJ2-7 | . | TRBV4-3
TGTGCCAGCAGTGAACAGTGGGCGGGGCAGTGGGACCAGCCCCAGCATTTT | CASSEQWAGQWDQPQHF | . | TRBJ1-5 | . | TRBV2
TGTGCCAGCACTACCGGGGACAGGCTAATTTCAACTGAAGCTTTCTTT | CASTTGDRLISTEAFF | TRBD1 | TRBJ1-1 | . | TRBV6-6
TGTGCCAGCAGCTTTGCTGAGGGGGCTGCCGGGGAGCTGTTTTTT | CASSFAEGAAGELFF | TRBD1 | TRBJ2-2 | . | TRBV11-2
TGTGCCAGCAGCCAGACAGGGATGGGAGGCTACACCTTC | CASSQTGMGGYTF | TRBD1 | TRBJ1-2 | . | TRBV6-5
TGTGCCAGTAGTATCCGCGGGAGCAATCAGCCCCAGCATTTT | CASSIRGSNQPQHF | . | TRBJ1-5 | . | TRBV19
TGTGCCAGCAGTAAGCGGGAGGGCCGAGATGAGCAGTTCTTC | CASSKREGRDEQFF | TRBD2 | TRBJ2-1 | . | TRBV28
TGTGCCAGCAGCTTACTAGCGGGAGACCGCCATGAGCAGTTCTTC | CASSLLAGDRHEQFF | TRBD2 | TRBJ2-1 | few | TRBV7-2
TGTGCCAGCAGTAAGGAACAGGGAGCGACTAATGAAAAACTGTTTTTT | CASSKEQGATNEKLFF | . | TRBJ1-4 | . | TRBV2
TGTGCCAGCAGTGAGGCAGGCAGCAATCAGCCCCAGCATTTT | CASSEAGSNQPQHF | . | TRBJ1-5 | few | TRBV6-1
TGTGCCATTAGGACTAGCGGCCCCTTAGGGGATACGCAGTATTTT | CAIRTSGPLGDTQYF | TRBD2 | TRBJ2-3 | . | TRBV10-3
TGTGCCAGCAGCCAGGGACCCGAGGGAGGTAATTCACCCCTCCACTTT | CASSQGPEGGNSPLHF | . | TRBJ1-6 | . | TRBV5-4
TGTGCCAGCAGTTCCGAGTTTCAGCCCCAGCATTTT | CASSSEFQPQHF | . | TRBJ1-5 | . | TRBV12-3/TRBV12-4
TGTGCCAGCAGCCCCGGGGGGCCTGAAGCTTTCTTT | CASSPGGPEAFF | . | TRBJ1-1 | . | TRBV2
TGTGCCAGCAGCGTTACGCCCGGGACAGACTATGGCTACACCTTC | CASSVTPGTDYGYTF | TRBD1 | TRBJ1-2 | . | TRBV9
TGTGCCAGCAGCTCCGAGTATCGCGGGAGGGCTTCCTACGAGCAGTACTTC | CASSSEYRGRASYEQYF | TRBD2 | TRBJ2-7 | . | TRBV11-3
TGTGCCAGCATGTCTAGCGTGGACTCTGGGGCCAACGTCCTGACTTTC | CASMSSVDSGANVLTF | . | TRBJ2-6 | . | TRBV2
TGTGCCAGCGAGGCCTACCAAGAGACCCAGTACTTC | CASEAYQETQYF | . | TRBJ2-5 | . | TRBV6-6
TGTGCCAGCAGCCAAGACCCCGGGAGGGGCGCCAACGAACATCAAAACTATGGCTACACCTTC | CASSQDPGRGANEHQNYGYTF | . | TRBJ1-2 | . | TRBV3-1/TRBV3-2
TGTGCCACCAGTGACCCCATGCGGGCGGGGACTCCGTACCAAGAGACCCAGTACTTC | CATSDPMRAGTPYQETQYF | . | TRBJ2-5 | once | TRBV24-1
TGTGCCACCAGTGGTGGGACAGGTCGCGGCTATGGCTACACCTTC | CATSGGTGRGYGYTF | TRBD1 | TRBJ1-2 | . | TRBV24-1
TGTGCCAGCAGTCCCGGGACAGCCACCTACGAGCAGTACTTC | CASSPGTATYEQYF | TRBD1 | TRBJ2-7 | . | TRBV6-5
TGTGCCAGCGGAGTACTAATGAACACTGAAGCTTTCTTT | CASGVLMNTEAFF | . | TRBJ1-1 | . | TRBV11-1
TGTGCCACCAGCAGGGACAGTTACGACGTCCTGACTTTC | CATSRDSYDVLTF | . | TRBJ2-6 | . | TRBV15
TGTGCCAGCAGACCTGGGACAGGGGGCGCGCGGGGCTACACCTTC | CASRPGTGGARGYTF | TRBD1 | TRBJ1-2 | once | TRBV6-5
TGTGCCAGCAGCCCGCCGTTGAGTGCCGGGACAGGGAACACCGGGGAGCTGTTTTTT | CASSPPLSAGTGNTGELFF | TRBD1 | TRBJ2-2 | . | TRBV7-9
TGTGCCAGCAGCTTAGAACGAGGGCTCCAAGAGACCCAGTACTTC | CASSLERGLQETQYF | . | TRBJ2-5 | . | TRBV11-3
TGCGCCAGCAGCCAAGACCCCGGAGATAATGAAAAACTGTTTTTT | CASSQDPGDNEKLFF | . | TRBJ1-4 | . | TRBV4-3
TGTGCCAGCAGCCAAGGTCGCGGGGAGCTGTTTTTT | CASSQGRGELFF | . | TRBJ2-2 | once | TRBV3-1/TRBV3-2
TGCAGCGTTACGGACAGGAGGAGTGGCTACACCTTC | CSVTDRRSGYTF | TRBD1 | TRBJ1-2 | . | TRBV29-1
TGCGCCAGCAGCCCGGAGGACAGGCCGAATTCACCCCTCCACTTT | CASSPEDRPNSPLHF | TRBD1 | TRBJ1-6 | . | TRBV4-1
TGTGCCAGCAGCTTGGCGGGCGGGAGCGGGAATGAGCAGTTCTTC | CASSLAGGSGNEQFF | TRBD2 | TRBJ2-1 | . | TRBV5-8
TGTGCCAGCAGCCGTGGCGCGGGGACTAGCGGGAGTTGGGAGCAGTACTTC | CASSRGAGTSGSWEQYF | TRBD2 | TRBJ2-7 | . | TRBV3-1/TRBV3-2
TGTGCCAGCAGTAGTGGCCGGGGGGAAACTGAAGCTTTCTTT | CASSSGRGETEAFF | . | TRBJ1-1 | . | TRBV5-4
TGTGCCAGCAGCCCAATCCGGGACAGGGGGCTTTTAGGGTTGGGTGAAGCTTTCTTT | CASSPIRDRGLLGLGEAFF | TRBD1 | TRBJ1-1 | . | TRBV6-2/TRBV6-3
TGTGCCAGCAGCTTAACGACAGGTATCCAGTATTTT | CASSLTTGIQYF | . | TRBJ2-3 | once | TRBV5-8
TGCAGCGCCATCCCGGACAGGGGTGGAGAGCAGTACTTC | CSAIPDRGGEQYF | TRBD1 | TRBJ2-7 | . | TRBV29-1
TGTGCCAGCAGCCCGTCGGGTATTGGCTACACCTTC | CASSPSGIGYTF | . | TRBJ1-2 | . | TRBV28